This is a list of T cell receptor beta chains from one sample in a study of cytomegalovirus exposure and HLA in healthy donors. Libraries were prepared by immunoSEQ multiplex PCR; TCRdb keeps only in-frame clonotypes and omits some of them. The table shows around 200,000 clones, with less than 85% occurring only once. Sequencing input: PBMCs. Receptors were obtained from a boy aged 5-17 years in good health and CMV-seronegative. Each CDR3 is given without its conserved first and last residue.

TRBJ1-4	13	TRBV5-1	ASSSYQGSREKLF
TRBJ1-1	13	TRBV11-1	ASSRRGQLNTEAF
TRBJ1-4	10	TRBV29-1	SVETGDEKLF
TRBJ2-4	13	TRBV2	ASSEVIRDRGLQY
TRBJ2-7	13	TRBV7-2	ASSLRTGSGHEQY
TRBJ2-7	15	TRBV11-3	ASSLYGWDGTSYEQY
TRBJ2-3	12	TRBV7-6	ASSLAAGSDTQY
TRBJ1-5	13	TRBV6-1	ASSVDGGTNQPQH
TRBJ2-1	11	TRBV10-3	AISERTGIEQF
TRBJ1-3	13	TRBV11-3	ASSSTPVPGNTIY
TRBJ1-2	13	TRBV5-5	ASSPRDRIYYGYT
TRBJ2-3	15	TRBV5-6	ASRDRGHIGWSDTQY
TRBJ2-3	14	TRBV18	ASSPAGRASTDTQY
TRBJ2-1	17	TRBV4-3	ASSHPGGKVGGGRNEQF
TRBJ1-2	14	TRBV5-4	ASSSPGQGYLGGYT
TRBJ2-1	13	TRBV4-3	ASRAGLAVYNEQF
TRBJ1-1	13	TRBV11-3	ASSRSRGQYTEAF
TRBJ1-5	13	TRBV5-8	ASSTMTGVGQPQH
TRBJ2-7	15	TRBV27	ASSLVLGDRVSYEQY
TRBJ2-2	15	TRBV9	ASSVDRSGMNTGELF
TRBJ2-1	17	TRBV7-6	ASSPRTSGGSGSYNEQF
TRBJ2-1	10	TRBV13	ASGAGSNEQF
TRBJ1-2	14	TRBV4-2	ASSSPGQGFPYGYT
TRBJ2-1	10	TRBV2	ALRDKSSEQF
TRBJ2-5	15	TRBV19	ASSPALSASGQETQY
-	10	TRBV30	AWSVSSYEQY
TRBJ2-5	13	TRBV7-6	ASSQRQGMQETQY
TRBJ1-4	15	TRBV5-1	ASSGRDRGLHNEKLF
TRBJ2-7	14	TRBV7-9	ASSWEAGYLTYEQY
TRBJ1-2	11	TRBV30	AWSEDSNYGYT
TRBJ2-1	13	TRBV5-4	ASSLVVGGDNEQF
TRBJ1-5	15	TRBV30	AWSRDRGLPLNQPQH
TRBJ1-1	13	TRBV30	AWVGSGDWDTEAF
TRBJ1-2	13	TRBV4-1	ASSQERGSYYGYT
TRBJ2-6	14	TRBV9	ASSHPEGGLHNVLT
-	12	TRBV10-3	AAKDRTNSYEQY
TRBJ1-2	14	TRBV4-1	ASSQVEGPIPYGYT
TRBJ2-1	13	TRBV5-4	ASSFPGTKHNEQF
TRBJ2-6	13	TRBV6-5	ASSYANSGANVLT
TRBJ1-1	13	TRBV7-8	ASSLAVAGYTEAF
TRBJ1-5	11	TRBV6-5	ASSPRRQQPQH
TRBJ2-3	13	TRBV9	ASSVSSYSTDTQY
TRBJ1-1	14	TRBV9	ASSLGPDRPNTEAF
TRBJ1-3	12	TRBV9	ASSVGTQGNTIY
TRBJ1-1	10	TRBV30	AWNRGHDEAF
TRBJ2-1	14	TRBV7-6	ASSLDLGASYNEQF
TRBJ2-7	11	TRBV7-9	ASSLSGIQGQY
TRBJ1-6	12	TRBV27	ASRPGQHNSPLH
TRBJ1-4	10	TRBV11-2	ASSFRVGKLF
TRBJ1-2	15	TRBV9	TSSEQQARVPNYGYT
TRBJ2-7	14	TRBV7-9	ASSSLWTGPTYEQY
TRBJ1-1	13	TRBV9	ASSSGGGRNTEAF
TRBJ1-1	9	TRBV20-1	SGGTGTEAF
TRBJ1-2	11	TRBV6-5	ARPDRGLYGYT
-	9	TRBV20-1	SATADYEQY
TRBJ1-1	10	TRBV19	ASMSTGTEAF
TRBJ2-7	12	TRBV19	ASSWRGPSYEQY